These T cell receptor beta chains were read from a single sample in a study of blood T cell repertoires in COVID-19. Using immunoSEQ multiplex PCR, the repertoire was profiled, and TCRdb retains in-frame clones only, with some absent. The repertoire has about 200,000 clones, approximately 80% of them found once; the top ten carry 15%. The sequenced material came from PBMCs or T cells enriched from blood (not recorded which). The receptors originated from a man aged 40-55 years who had recovered from COVID-19. Both conserved end residues are part of each CDR3. Each record gives: J gene, clone size, V gene, D gene, CDR3 protein, CDR3 DNA. A D gene is named only where the DNA matches it firmly. Where a row states a size, it is once, few, many or the class of an expanded clone; other rows omit it.

j_call: TRBJ1-3
clone_size: .
v_call: TRBV7-9
d_call: .
cdr3_aa: CAVDRGATGNTIYF
cdr3_nt: TGTGCCGTTGATCGGGGGGCCACTGGAAACACCATATATTTT

j_call: TRBJ2-5
clone_size: .
v_call: TRBV4-3
d_call: .
cdr3_aa: CASSPLISTGETQYF
cdr3_nt: TGCGCCAGCAGCCCACTAATATCTACAGGAGAGACCCAGTACTTC

j_call: TRBJ2-1
clone_size: once
v_call: TRBV10-3
d_call: .
cdr3_aa: CAISGGRGTEQFF
cdr3_nt: TGTGCCATCAGTGGGGGCAGGGGTACAGAGCAGTTCTTC

j_call: TRBJ1-2
clone_size: .
v_call: TRBV4-1
d_call: .
cdr3_aa: CASSQAVNYGYTF
cdr3_nt: TGCGCCAGCAGCCAAGCAGTAAACTATGGCTACACCTTC

j_call: TRBJ2-5
clone_size: .
v_call: TRBV9
d_call: TRBD2
cdr3_aa: CASNTRGEWETQYF
cdr3_nt: TGTGCCAGCAATACACGGGGGGAGTGGGAGACCCAGTACTTC

j_call: TRBJ2-7
clone_size: .
v_call: TRBV28
d_call: TRBD2
cdr3_aa: CASSTSGGSYEQYF
cdr3_nt: TGTGCCAGCAGCACTAGCGGGGGCTCCTACGAGCAGTACTTC

j_call: TRBJ2-1
clone_size: .
v_call: TRBV6-6
d_call: TRBD2
cdr3_aa: CASSQLAGAPYNEQFF
cdr3_nt: TGTGCCAGCAGTCAACTAGCGGGAGCCCCGTACAATGAGCAGTTCTTC

j_call: TRBJ2-2
clone_size: .
v_call: TRBV25-1
d_call: .
cdr3_aa: CASSDAGRGELFF
cdr3_nt: TGTGCCAGCAGTGACGCTGGGAGAGGGGAGCTGTTTTTT

j_call: TRBJ2-7
clone_size: .
v_call: TRBV18
d_call: TRBD1
cdr3_aa: CASSPLGTGVHEQYF
cdr3_nt: TGTGCCAGCTCACCATTAGGGACAGGGGTCCACGAGCAGTACTTC

j_call: TRBJ1-4
clone_size: .
v_call: TRBV28
d_call: .
cdr3_aa: CASSGQRRGEKLFF
cdr3_nt: TGTGCCAGCAGCGGACAGAGGCGAGGCGAAAAACTGTTTTTT

j_call: TRBJ2-2
clone_size: few
v_call: TRBV6-5
d_call: .
cdr3_aa: CASRAGGINTGELFF
cdr3_nt: TGTGCCAGCAGGGCAGGGGGGATTAACACCGGGGAGCTGTTTTTT

j_call: TRBJ2-5
clone_size: .
v_call: TRBV5-1
d_call: TRBD2
cdr3_aa: CASSSLAGEQETQYF
cdr3_nt: TGCGCCAGCAGCTCACTAGCGGGGGAACAAGAGACCCAGTACTTC

j_call: TRBJ2-7
clone_size: .
v_call: TRBV15
d_call: TRBD1
cdr3_aa: CATSDRRGTGTYEQYF
cdr3_nt: TGTGCCACCAGCGACCGAAGGGGGACAGGGACCTACGAGCAGTACTTC

j_call: TRBJ2-7
clone_size: .
v_call: TRBV3-1/TRBV3-2
d_call: .
cdr3_aa: CASSQGGRGAYEQYF
cdr3_nt: TGTGCCAGCAGCCAAGGGGGGAGGGGGGCCTACGAGCAGTACTTC

j_call: TRBJ1-1
clone_size: .
v_call: TRBV7-9
d_call: .
cdr3_aa: CASSLGGGKVTEAFF
cdr3_nt: TGTGCCAGCAGCTTAGGAGGCGGGAAGGTAACTGAAGCTTTCTTT

j_call: TRBJ2-1
clone_size: .
v_call: TRBV19
d_call: .
cdr3_aa: CASSIPEMYNEQFF
cdr3_nt: TGTGCCAGTAGTATCCCCGAGATGTACAATGAGCAGTTCTTC

j_call: TRBJ1-5
clone_size: few
v_call: TRBV6-5
d_call: TRBD1
cdr3_aa: CAIVPGQGARQPQHF
cdr3_nt: TGTGCCATCGTACCGGGACAGGGGGCACGGCAGCCCCAGCATTTT

j_call: TRBJ2-7
clone_size: .
v_call: TRBV27
d_call: .
cdr3_aa: CASSSAYEQYF
cdr3_nt: TGTGCCAGCAGTTCCGCCTACGAGCAGTACTTC

j_call: TRBJ2-7
clone_size: few
v_call: TRBV23-1
d_call: .
cdr3_aa: CASDRIEYF
cdr3_nt: TGCGCCAGCGATCGTATAGAGTACTTC

j_call: TRBJ1-1
clone_size: .
v_call: TRBV28
d_call: .
cdr3_aa: CASSSPGLFTEAFF
cdr3_nt: TGTGCCAGCAGTTCTCCCGGACTCTTCACTGAAGCTTTCTTT

j_call: TRBJ2-3
clone_size: .
v_call: TRBV1
d_call: .
cdr3_aa: CTSKKDGSTDTQYF
cdr3_nt: TGCACCAGCAAAAAAGACGGGTCCACAGATACGCAGTATTTT

j_call: TRBJ1-5
clone_size: few
v_call: TRBV3-1/TRBV3-2
d_call: .
cdr3_aa: CASSQVRKAVSNQPQHF
cdr3_nt: TGTGCCAGCAGCCAAGTTCGGAAGGCGGTGAGCAATCAGCCCCAGCATTTT

j_call: TRBJ1-2
clone_size: .
v_call: TRBV5-1
d_call: .
cdr3_aa: CASSDSGPHFYGYTF
cdr3_nt: TGCGCCAGCAGCGATTCAGGGCCGCACTTCTATGGCTACACCTTC

j_call: TRBJ2-1
clone_size: once
v_call: TRBV5-1
d_call: .
cdr3_aa: CASSSLGTSREQFF
cdr3_nt: TGCGCCAGCAGCTCCCTCGGAACTAGTAGGGAGCAGTTCTTC

j_call: TRBJ1-2
clone_size: .
v_call: TRBV11-2
d_call: .
cdr3_aa: CASSSSGVNYGYTF
cdr3_nt: TGTGCCAGCAGCTCCTCAGGTGTTAACTATGGCTACACCTTC